The 9 T cell receptor beta chains below all came from one sample that was sequenced in a study of response to subunit inactivated influenza vaccine (dated by TCRdb to between 2018 and 2020). The library came from RT-PCR. Sequencing instrument: Illumina HiSeq 2500. The public reads were run again by TCRdb, first through fastp at Q25 and then through MiXCR, and only productive beta chains were kept. Rows are unified per CDR3 protein, each entry keeping the most common DNA and genes. The table for this sample lists 650,000 to 800,000 distinct CDR3 sequences; approximately 17% of them were counted only once. The ten largest clones represent roughly 11% of the sample. The material was PBMCs from blood, obtained more than 4 days after vaccination. These receptor sequences come from a man aged 50-59 years who received an inactivated influenza vaccine. Donor details come from another sample of the same person, matched by shared clones.

This clonotype was found a few times. This chain uses TRBV28 with TRBJ1-2, with D maybe TRBD1 (6 bases). Germline V CDR1 and CDR2: MDHEN, SYDVKM. Trimming took 6 bases from V and 5 from J, leaving 16 bases between them. The CDR3 length is 14 residues. Here the CDR3 DNA reads TGTGCCAGCAGCATGACAGGAGTTGGGTATGGCTACACCTTC. Its translation: CASSMTGVGYGYTF.

This clonotype has just a few counts. This CDR3 reads CASSYSSGGETQYF. In nucleotides, the CDR3 is TGTGCCAGCAGTTATAGTTCAGGGGGGGAGACCCAGTACTTC. The chain employs TRBV12-3 or TRBV12-4 and TRBJ2-5; perhaps TRBD1 as D (7 bases). The CDR3 totals 14 residues. V gave up 4 bases and J gave up 5 bases, with 14 bases separating them.

Only a few counts were recorded for this clonotype. This rearrangement joins TRBV11-2 to TRBJ1-4; 7 bases map to TRBD1. Per germline, CDR1 SGHAT and CDR2 FQNNGV. This CDR3 region has 14 residues. Trimming removed 6 bases from V and 3 bases from J; junction bases left unmatched: 4. CDR3 DNA: TGTGCCAGCAGTAAAGGGACAGCTAATGAAAAACTGTTTTTT. It encodes CASSKGTANEKLFF.

J is TRBJ1-4 and V is TRBV29-1; 8 nucleotides align to TRBD1. The trim removed 6 bases at V and 7 bases at J, leaving 7 bases unmatched. Germline V lookup: CDR1 SQVTM, CDR2 ANQGSEA. CDR3 size: 13 residues. CDR3 loop: CSVGRDRSEKLFF. CDR3 nucleotides: TGCAGCGTCGGCCGGGACAGGAGTGAAAAACTGTTTTTT.

A few counts support this clonotype. The rearrangement links TRBV11-2 to TRBJ1-2, with unresolved D. The CDR3 runs 13 residues. V was cut by 6 bases and J by 1 base, with 9 bases left in between. Germline CDR1 and CDR2: SGHAT and FQNNGV. CDR3 sequence reads: CASRAWSNYGYTF. DNA for the CDR3: TGTGCCAGCAGGGCATGGAGTAACTATGGCTACACCTTC.

This clonotype was counted only a few times. The chain combines TRBV29-1 with TRBJ2-2, with D tentatively TRBD1 (6 bases). V was clipped by 2 bases and J by 7 bases, with 8 bases between them. The CDR3 consists of 12 residues. Germline V gene lookup returns CDR1 SQVTM and CDR2 ANQGSEA. Here the CDR3 DNA reads TGCAGCGTTGAATCCAGGGGCGGGGAGCTGTTTTTT. It yields the protein CSVESRGGELFF.

V usage is TRBV2 and J usage is TRBJ2-2, with D hard to call. The V end was cut by 6 bases, the J end by 0 bases, with 14 bases between. From germline, CDR1 is SNHLY and CDR2 FYNNEI. This CDR3 comprises 16 residues. Here the CDR3 reads CASSDPGVTNTGELFF. Written as DNA, the CDR3 is TGTGCCAGCAGCGACCCTGGGGTGACGAACACCGGGGAGCTGTTTTTT.

J is TRBJ2-3 and V is TRBV7-2; D is undetermined. CDR1 is SGHTA and CDR2 is FQGNSA in the germline V gene. The CDR3 is 15 amino acids. Trimming removed 2 bases from V and 2 bases from J, with 11 bases in between. The CDR3 region is CASSLTGSLTDTQYF. As DNA, the CDR3 is TGTGCCAGCAGCTTAACGGGTAGCCTCACAGATACGCAGTATTTT.

This clonotype was picked up one time. The chain carries TRBV20-1 and TRBJ1-5, with D unclear. Germline V lookup: CDR1 DFQATT, CDR2 SNEGSKA (reference sequence). The CDR3 covers 13 residues. V lost 0 bases, J lost 5 bases, and 8 bases lay in between. This CDR3 reads CSARDLQDQPQHF. DNA of the CDR3: TGCAGTGCTAGAGATCTCCAGGATCAGCCCCAGCATTTT.